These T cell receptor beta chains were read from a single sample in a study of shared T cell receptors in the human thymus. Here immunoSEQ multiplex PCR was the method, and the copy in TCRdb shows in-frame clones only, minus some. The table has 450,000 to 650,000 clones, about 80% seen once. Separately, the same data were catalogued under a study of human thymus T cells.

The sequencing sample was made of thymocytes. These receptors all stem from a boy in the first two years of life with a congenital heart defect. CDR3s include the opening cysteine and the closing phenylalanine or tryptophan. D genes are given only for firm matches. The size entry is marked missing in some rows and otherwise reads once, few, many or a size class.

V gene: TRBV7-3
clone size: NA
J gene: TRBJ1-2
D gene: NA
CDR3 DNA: TGTGCCAGCAGCTCTACCCTATGCGGCTACACCTTC
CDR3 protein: CASSSTLCGYTF

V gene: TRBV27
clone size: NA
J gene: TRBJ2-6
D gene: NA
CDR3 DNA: TGTGCCAGCAGTAGAAGGGGGTCCTGCTGTGGGGCCAACGTCCTGACTTTC
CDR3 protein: CASSRRGSCCGANVLTF

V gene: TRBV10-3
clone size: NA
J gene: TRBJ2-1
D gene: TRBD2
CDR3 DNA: TGTGCCATCAGTGACCCACTAGCGGGGTTAAACAATGAGCAGTTCTTC
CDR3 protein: CAISDPLAGLNNEQFF

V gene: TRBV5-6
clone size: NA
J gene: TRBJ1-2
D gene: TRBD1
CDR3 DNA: TGTGCCAGCAGCCCGCATGGACAGGAAAACTATGGCTACACCTTC
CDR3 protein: CASSPHGQENYGYTF

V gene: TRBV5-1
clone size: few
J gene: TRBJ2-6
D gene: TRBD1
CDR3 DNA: TGCGCCAGCAGCTGGGGACAGGAGCCCTTCTCTGGGGCCAACGTCCTGACTTTC
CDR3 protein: CASSWGQEPFSGANVLTF

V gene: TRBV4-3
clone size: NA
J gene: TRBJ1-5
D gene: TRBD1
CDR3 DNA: TGCGCCAGCAGCCAGGCCAGGGGGCCTCTAAGCAATCAGCCCCAGCATTTT
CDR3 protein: CASSQARGPLSNQPQHF

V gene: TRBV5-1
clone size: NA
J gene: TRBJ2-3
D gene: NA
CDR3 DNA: TGCGCCAGCAGCCCCCACACAGATACGCAGTATTTT
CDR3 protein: CASSPHTDTQYF

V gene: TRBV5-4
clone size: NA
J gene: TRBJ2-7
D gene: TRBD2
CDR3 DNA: TGTGCCAGCAGCTTACTAGCGGGGTCCTACGAGCAGTACTTC
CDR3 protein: CASSLLAGSYEQYF

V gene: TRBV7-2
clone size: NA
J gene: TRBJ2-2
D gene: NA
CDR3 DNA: TGTGCCAGCAGCTTAGGGCGGCTAGCGAGATTGAACACCGGGGAGCTGTTTTTT
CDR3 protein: CASSLGRLARLNTGELFF

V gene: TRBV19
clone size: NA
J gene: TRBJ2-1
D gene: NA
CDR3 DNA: TGTGCCAGTAGTATCGCCCCGGGGACCTACAATGAGCAGTTCTTC
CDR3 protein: CASSIAPGTYNEQFF

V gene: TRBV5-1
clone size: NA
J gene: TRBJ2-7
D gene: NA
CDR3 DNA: TGCGCCAGCAGCCCAAAATTCGACCGGGACGGGAGATCCTACGAGCAGTACTTC
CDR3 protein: CASSPKFDRDGRSYEQYF

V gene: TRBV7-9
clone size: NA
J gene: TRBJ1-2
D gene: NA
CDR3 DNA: TGTGCCAGCAGCTTAGAGTCTGGGGGACTTGGTTATGGCTACACCTTC
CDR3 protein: CASSLESGGLGYGYTF

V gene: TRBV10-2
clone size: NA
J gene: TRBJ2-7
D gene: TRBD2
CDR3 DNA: TGCGCCAGCAGTGAGCCCCACTGGCGGGAGACCCACGAGCAGTACTTC
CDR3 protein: CASSEPHWRETHEQYF

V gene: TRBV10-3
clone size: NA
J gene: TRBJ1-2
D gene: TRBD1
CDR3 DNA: TGTGCCATCAGCGAAGCCGGGACAGACTATGGCTACACCTTC
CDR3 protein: CAISEAGTDYGYTF

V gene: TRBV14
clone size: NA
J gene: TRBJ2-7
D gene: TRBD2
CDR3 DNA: TGTGCCAGCAGCCAAGATAGGACTAGCGGGGTTAGAACCTACGAGCAGTACTTC
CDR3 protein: CASSQDRTSGVRTYEQYF

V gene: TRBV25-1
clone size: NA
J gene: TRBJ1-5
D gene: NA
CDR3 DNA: TGTGCCAGCAGTTCCCCTGGCCCCAATCAGCCCCAGCATTTT
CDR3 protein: CASSSPGPNQPQHF

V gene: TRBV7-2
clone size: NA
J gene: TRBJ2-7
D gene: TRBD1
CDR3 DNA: TGTGCCAGCAGCATCCCACTCCAGGGGGCATACGGCGAGCAGTACTTC
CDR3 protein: CASSIPLQGAYGEQYF

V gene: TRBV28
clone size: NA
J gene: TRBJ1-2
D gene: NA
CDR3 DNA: TGTGCCAGCAGTCGAGGGAGGTTCCCTGGTGGCTACACCTTC
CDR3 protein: CASSRGRFPGGYTF

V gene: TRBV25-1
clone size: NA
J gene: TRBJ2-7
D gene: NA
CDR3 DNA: TGTGCCAGCAGTGGCCCCACAGATTACGAGCAGTACTTC
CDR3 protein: CASSGPTDYEQYF

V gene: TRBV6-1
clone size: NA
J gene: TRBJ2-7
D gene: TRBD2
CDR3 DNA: TGTGCCAGCAGTGAAGCGAATAGCGGGCTTTCCTACGAGCAGTACTTC
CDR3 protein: CASSEANSGLSYEQYF

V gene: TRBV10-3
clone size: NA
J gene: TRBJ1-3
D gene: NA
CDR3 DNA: TGTGCCATCAGTGAGAGGCAACAGTCTGGAAACACCATATATTTT
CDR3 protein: CAISERQQSGNTIYF

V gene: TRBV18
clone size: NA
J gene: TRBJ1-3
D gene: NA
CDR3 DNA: TGTGCCAGCTCACCAGTACGGGGGGTATACACCATATATTTT
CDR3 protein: CASSPVRGVYTIYF